Below are 27 T cell receptor beta chains sequenced from a single sample in a study of cytomegalovirus exposure and HLA in healthy donors. 60 Vbeta and 13 Jbeta primers were used in PCR. TCRdb's table, derived via immunoSEQ multiplex PCR, lists solely in-frame clones and lacks some. The sample shows 120,000 to 150,000 clones, around three fifths of them seen only once. Sequencing used PBMCs. The receptors come from a woman aged 25 to 39 in good health and CMV-seropositive.

The chain combines TRBV6-1 with TRBJ1-1, with D unresolved. Germline CDR1 is MNHNS and CDR2 is SASEGT. V gave up 1 base and J gave up 10 bases, with 10 bases separating them. This CDR3 has 12 amino acids. CDR3 sequence (DNA): TGTGCCAGCAGTGAAGTGGGCTTTCGAGCTTTCTTT. Its protein product is CASSEVGFRAFF.

CDR3 loop: CASSQGESLGTDTQYF. CDR3 DNA: TGTGCCAGCAGCCAAGGTGAAAGCTTGGGCACAGATACGCAGTATTTT. V is TRBV4-2 and J is TRBJ2-3; D not resolved. Looked up from germline, CDR1 is LGHNA and CDR2 is YNFKEQ. V lost 1 base and J lost 1, with 12 bases in between. The CDR3 is made up of 16 amino acids.

Of note for this clone: The sample carries other DNA sequences with the same CDR3. The chain combines TRBV6-5 with TRBJ2-7; D is possibly TRBD2 (6 bases). The germline V and J ends were trimmed by 3 bases and 3 bases, with 18 bases remaining between them. This CDR3 has 16 amino acids. Per germline, CDR1 MNHEY and CDR2 SVGAGI. The CDR3 DNA follows: TGTGCCAGCAGTTATGTGGGGGAGGATGCGGACTACGAGCAGTACTTC. As protein: CASSYVGEDADYEQYF.

The gene calls are TRBV7-2 and TRBJ2-1; 7 bases match TRBD2. This CDR3 region has 15 residues. The J segment lost 3 bases and the V segment lost 4 bases, leaving 6 bases of the junction unmatched. CDR1 and CDR2 (germline): SGHTA, FQGNSA. The CDR3 loop is CASSSSTSSYNEQFF. The CDR3 coding sequence is TGTGCCAGCAGCTCTTCGACTAGCAGCTACAATGAGCAGTTCTTC.

The chain combines TRBV11-2 with TRBJ2-7; D is ambiguous. The CDR3 contains 14 residues. Germline V gene sequence: CDR1 SGHAT, CDR2 FQNNGV. V was pared by 4 bases and J by 5 bases, with 15 bases between. DNA of the CDR3: TGTGCCAGCAGCTCCACGGCAGGATCCCACGAGCAGTACTTC. Its translation is CASSSTAGSHEQYF.

The chain uses TRBV5-5 and TRBJ2-1; 8 bases match TRBD2. CDR1 is SGHKS, CDR2 YYEKEE, per germline (reference sequence). The CDR3 spans 15 residues. Trimming at V came to 2 bases and at J to 9 bases, leaving 10 bases not matched to a gene. CDR3 bases: TGTGCCAGCAGCTTACGCCAGCGGGAGCCCATTGAGCAGTTCTTC. It yields the protein CASSLRQREPIEQFF. Using reference TRBV5-5 and TRBJ2-1 for the parts outside the CDR3, the full variable domain is DAGVTQSPTHLIKTRGQQVTLRCSPISGHKSVSWYQQVLGQGPQFIFQYYEKEERGRGNFPDRFSARQFPNYSSELNVNALLLGDSALYLCASSLRQREPIEQFFGPGTRLTVL.

The chain is built from TRBV27 and TRBJ2-5; 7 nucleotides align to TRBD1. This CDR3 region has 13 residues. After removal of 5 bases from V and 5 bases from J, the junction contained 5 bases not matched to a gene. Germline V gene sequence: CDR1 MNHEY, CDR2 SMNVEV (reference sequence). CDR3 coding DNA: TGTGCCAGCAGTCCGGGACAGTTGGAGACCCAGTACTTC. Protein: CASSPGQLETQYF.

V gene TRBV7-3 combines with J gene TRBJ2-3; no firm D call. The CDR3 runs 14 residues. CDR1 is SGHTA, CDR2 FQGTGA, per germline. The V and J ends lost 1 base and 1 base respectively, with 6 bases between them. The CDR3 sequence is CASSLSKRTDTQYF. The CDR3 bases are TGTGCCAGCAGCTTAAGTAAGCGCACAGATACGCAGTATTTT.

CDR3 DNA: TGCGCCAGCAGCTTGGGAAGTACAGGCCCTAGCACTGAAGCTTTCTTT. Translating it yields CASSLGSTGPSTEAFF. The rearrangement uses TRBV5-1 and TRBJ1-1, with D possibly being TRBD1 (5 bases). Trimming took off 0 bases at V and 4 bases at J, with 16 bases between the two ends. The V gene's germline CDR1 is SGHRS and CDR2 YFSETQ. The CDR3 is 16 residues long.

The chain uses TRBV18 and TRBJ2-7, with TRBD2 matching over 7 bases. Germline values: CDR1 KGHSH, CDR2 LQKENI. This CDR3 spans 14 amino acids. V was clipped by 2 bases and J by 6 bases; unmatched bases: 7. The chain's CDR3 is CASSPTGGTSEQYF. The CDR3 DNA reads as TGTGCCAGCTCACCAACGGGAGGTACGTCCGAGCAGTACTTC.

This rearrangement joins TRBV2 to TRBJ1-5, with D possibly matching TRBD1 (5 bases). V lost 8 bases to trimming and J lost 6 bases, with 11 bases between them. CDR3 length equals 12 residues. Germline V gene sequence: CDR1 SNHLY, CDR2 FYNNEI. The CDR3 DNA reads TGTGCCAGCTCCGGGGGTAGTCAGCCCCAGCATTTT. Protein sequence: CASSGGSQPQHF.

V is TRBV20-1 and J is TRBJ2-3; D remains unclear. The germline V gene encodes CDR1 DFQATT and CDR2 SNEGSKA (reference sequence). The CDR3 totals 11 residues. Trimming removed 3 bases from V and 4 bases from J, with 5 bases in between. The CDR3 DNA reads as TGCAGTGCTAGTAATGCAGATACGCAGTATTTT. Protein product: CSASNADTQYF.

The chain uses TRBV27 and TRBJ2-7, with TRBD2 as a possible D gene (5 bases). The germline gives CDR1 MNHEY, CDR2 SMNVEV (reference sequence). Between the trimmed V and J ends, which lost 2 bases and 1 base, there was a span of 21 bases. The CDR3 runs 18 residues. CDR3 amino acids: CASSLRAPWGEGSYEQYF. DNA for the CDR3: TGTGCCAGCAGTTTACGAGCCCCGTGGGGAGAAGGGTCCTACGAGCAGTACTTC.

This chain links TRBV10-3 with TRBJ2-7, with D possibly matching TRBD1 (6 bases). The V gene's germline CDR1 is ENHRY and CDR2 SYGVKD. The CDR3 runs 14 residues. Trimming took 4 bases from V and 5 from J, leaving 15 bases between them. CDR3 DNA: TGTGCCATCAGTGTAGGGGGTACGGCTGACGAGCAGTACTTC. It translates to CAISVGGTADEQYF.

The chain has TRBV5-1 and TRBJ2-5; the match to TRBD2 covers 12 bases. The CDR3 runs 16 residues. Trimming removed 4 bases from V and 1 base from J; junction bases left unmatched: 5. Germline lookup yields CDR1 SGHRS and CDR2 YFSETQ. The CDR3: CASSGGLAGSQETQYF. CDR3 DNA: TGCGCCAGCAGCGGCGGACTAGCGGGGTCCCAAGAGACCCAGTACTTC.

The V call is TRBV4-1, the J call TRBJ1-2; D call uncertain. In germline, CDR1 is MGHRA, CDR2 YSYEKL. The CDR3 totals 15 residues. Trimming shortened V by 0 bases and J by 4 bases, and 12 bases separated the two germline ends. In DNA, the CDR3 is TGCGCCAGCAGCCAAGATTTACAGATACTCTATGGCTACACCTTC. Its translation is CASSQDLQILYGYTF.

This clone was counted only a few times. The chain carries TRBV10-2 and TRBJ2-1; 7 bases agree with TRBD2. Germline CDR1 is WSHSY and CDR2 is SAAADI. This CDR3 region has 11 residues. V lost 7 bases to trimming and J lost 10 bases; unmatched junction nucleotides: 4. The CDR3 loop reads CASNPGLEQFF. For the CDR3, the DNA is TGCGCCAGCAACCCGGGACTAGAGCAGTTCTTC.

This clone has just a few counts. The gene calls are TRBV28 and TRBJ2-7; D perhaps matches TRBD1 (6 bases). The CDR3 length is 16 residues. Germline V gene lookup returns CDR1 MDHEN and CDR2 SYDVKM. The V end was cut by 1 base, the J end by 2 bases, with 15 bases between. CDR3 bases: TGTGCCAGCAGTTTATCAGGGGCGTCCTCCGCCTACGAGCAGTACTTC. The encoded protein is CASSLSGASSAYEQYF.

For the CDR3, the DNA is TGCGCCAGCAGCCGAGGGACAGGGAACACCGGGGAGCTGTTTTTT. It specifies CASSRGTGNTGELFF. The chain couples TRBV4-1 to TRBJ2-2; TRBD1 matches at 8 bases. J was trimmed by 1 base and V by 4 bases; bases with no gene match: 2. The CDR3 consists of 15 residues. The germline V gene encodes CDR1 MGHRA and CDR2 YSYEKL.

A note on this clone: Since the CDR3 does not end with the conserved phenylalanine or tryptophan, this likely comes from a read error. The chain has TRBV5-4 and TRBJ2-3; tentatively, D is TRBD2 (5 bases). This CDR3 has 11 amino acids. Germline CDR1 and CDR2: SGHNT and YYREEE (reference sequence). Trimming stripped 1 base from V and 11 bases from J, with 8 bases between. The chain's CDR3 is CASSLFGEQYL. DNA of the CDR3: TGTGCCAGCAGCTTGTTCGGGGAGCAGTATCTT.

The chain is built from TRBV28 and TRBJ1-4; possible D gene TRBD1, 5 bases. V was cut by 5 bases and J by 3 bases, with 16 bases left in between. This CDR3 has 16 amino acids. Germline V lookup: CDR1 MDHEN, CDR2 SYDVKM. CDR3 sequence reads: CASSPRGTWANEKLFF. The DNA for the CDR3 is TGTGCCAGCAGTCCCCGAGGGACTTGGGCTAATGAAAAACTGTTTTTT.

The chain has TRBV5-4 and TRBJ2-1; maybe TRBD1 (6 bases). Germline CDR1 SGHNT, CDR2 YYREEE (reference sequence). V lost 0 bases and J lost 2, with 15 bases in between. The length of the CDR3 is 17 residues. The CDR3 coding sequence is TGTGCCAGCAGCTTGGGAGGGGGACCCCCAACCTACAATGAGCAGTTCTTC. This translates into CASSLGGGPPTYNEQFF.

The rearrangement links TRBV15 to TRBJ2-3, with 9 bases aligning to TRBD1. The CDR3 extends over 20 amino acids. Germline values: CDR1 LNHNV, CDR2 YYDKDF (reference sequence). V dropped 1 base and J dropped 3; count of bases not matched to a gene: 17. DNA of the CDR3: TGTGCCACCAGCAGAGTCCCGGGACAGGGCTGGACTAGGAAAACAGATACGCAGTATTTT. Translating gives CATSRVPGQGWTRKTDTQYF.

In the case of this clone: One end of the junction does not line up with germline, which may come from a read error. J is TRBJ1-1 and V is TRBV29-1, with D possibly being TRBD1 (6 bases). The CDR3 sequence is 13 residues long. Germline V gene sequence: CDR1 SQVTM, CDR2 ANQGSEA. DNA for the CDR3: TGCAGCGTACCTAGGACAGCCAACACTAAAGCTTTCTTT. Translated: CSVPRTANTKAFF.

This chain links TRBV28 with TRBJ1-1; 9 bases match TRBD1. The CDR3 spans 16 residues. Germline-derived CDR1 and CDR2 are MDHEN and SYDVKM. J gave up 1 base and V 8 bases, and 11 bases lay outside the gene matches. CDR3 coding DNA: TGTGCCAGCCTTTACCCCCCGGGACAGGGGAACACTGAAGCTTTCTTT. It specifies CASLYPPGQGNTEAFF.

A word on this clone: Germline and junction disagree at one end, which may indicate a read error. The chain uses TRBV10-2 and TRBJ2-3, with 7 bases identical to TRBD1. The CDR3 is made up of 10 amino acids. CDR1 is WSHSY and CDR2 is SAAADI in the germline V gene. The DNA for the CDR3 is TGCGCCAGCGGGACAGAGACGCAGTATTTT. Protein sequence: CASGTETQYF.

The V call is TRBV27, the J call TRBJ1-1; D not certain. Germline CDR1 reads MNHEY; CDR2 reads SMNVEV (reference sequence). V lost 7 bases and J 0 bases, leaving 12 bases between the germline ends. This CDR3 comprises 14 residues. The CDR3 reads CASKNVRLNTEAFF. In DNA, the CDR3 is TGTGCCAGCAAAAACGTGCGCTTGAACACTGAAGCTTTCTTT.